This T cell receptor (beta chain) emerged from a study of blood T cell repertoires in COVID-19. As for the study in general: PBMCs, B-cell-depleted T cells, or T cells were the source of the cDNA or gDNA that made up the material.

Across about two dozen US areas, participants ranged in age from roughly 18 to 95 years. V lost 5 bases, J lost 6 bases, and 4 bases lay in between. Per the germline V gene, CDR1 is SEHNR and CDR2 is FQNEAQ (reference sequence). CDR3 length: 11 amino acids. This table comes from immunoSEQ multiplex PCR, and its TCRdb copy is limited to in-frame clones, with some not included. The table includes approximately 470,000 clones, approximately 86% detected once. This receptor was taken from a woman in her late teens or twenties who had recovered from COVID-19. The V and J genes are TRBV7-9 and TRBJ2-2; no reliable D call. Material for sequencing was PBMCs or T cells enriched from blood (not recorded which). The CDR3 spells CASSAAGELFF. As DNA, the CDR3 is TGTGCCAGCAGCGCGGCCGGGGAGCTGTTTTTT.